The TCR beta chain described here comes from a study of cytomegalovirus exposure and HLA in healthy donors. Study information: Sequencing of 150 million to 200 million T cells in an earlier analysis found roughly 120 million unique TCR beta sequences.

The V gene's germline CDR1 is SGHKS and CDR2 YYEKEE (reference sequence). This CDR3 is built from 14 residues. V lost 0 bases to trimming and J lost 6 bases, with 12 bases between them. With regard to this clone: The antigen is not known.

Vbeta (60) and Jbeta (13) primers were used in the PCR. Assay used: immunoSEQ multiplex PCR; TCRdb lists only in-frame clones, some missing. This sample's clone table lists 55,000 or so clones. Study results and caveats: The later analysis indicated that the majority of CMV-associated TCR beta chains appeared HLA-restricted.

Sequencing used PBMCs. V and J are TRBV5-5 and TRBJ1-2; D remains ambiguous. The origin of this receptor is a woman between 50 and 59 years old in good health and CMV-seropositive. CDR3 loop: CASSLEHKPNGYTF. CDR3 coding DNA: TGTGCCAGCAGCTTGGAACACAAACCAAATGGCTACACCTTC.